These T cell receptor beta chains were read from a single sample in a study of OX40 agonist ivuxolimab in advanced cancers. TCRdb keeps only in-frame clones here, not all; method: immunoSEQ multiplex PCR. The table records about 120,000 clones, about 93% of them present only once. The sample here was CD4+ or CD8+ T cells sorted from blood, taken in a trial of the OX40 agonist ivuxolimab. The receptors shown here come from an adult with an advanced solid tumor such as melanoma, head and neck, liver or kidney cancer. CDR3s include the opening cysteine and the closing phenylalanine or tryptophan. A D gene is named only where the DNA matches it firmly. Some rows mark clone size as missing; the rest say once, few, many or name a class of expanded clone.

d_call: TRBD1
cdr3_length: 12
j_call: TRBJ2-7
clone_size: .
v_call: TRBV18
cdr3_aa: CASSMGQGGQYF
cdr3_nt: TGTGCCAGCTCGATGGGACAGGGAGGGCAGTACTTC

d_call: .
cdr3_length: 15
j_call: TRBJ2-3
clone_size: .
v_call: TRBV5-1
cdr3_aa: CASSLGIEGTDTQYF
cdr3_nt: TGCGCCAGCAGCTTGGGTATAGAGGGCACAGATACGCAGTATTTT

d_call: .
cdr3_length: 14
j_call: TRBJ1-5
clone_size: few
v_call: TRBV28
cdr3_aa: CASGRDSSNQPQHF
cdr3_nt: TGTGCCAGCGGCCGGGATTCTAGCAATCAGCCCCAGCATTTT

d_call: TRBD2
cdr3_length: 15
j_call: TRBJ2-5
clone_size: .
v_call: TRBV19
cdr3_aa: CASSIPTSGGSTQYF
cdr3_nt: TGTGCCAGTAGTATCCCGACTAGCGGGGGGTCAACCCAGTACTTC

d_call: .
cdr3_length: 15
j_call: TRBJ2-2
clone_size: .
v_call: TRBV18
cdr3_aa: CASSPGGGNTGELFF
cdr3_nt: TGTGCCAGCTCACCGGGCGGGGGCAACACCGGGGAGCTGTTTTTT

d_call: .
cdr3_length: 13
j_call: TRBJ2-5
clone_size: .
v_call: TRBV4-2
cdr3_aa: CASSQDLQETQYF
cdr3_nt: TGTGCCAGCAGCCAGGATCTCCAAGAGACCCAGTACTTC

d_call: .
cdr3_length: 12
j_call: TRBJ1-6
clone_size: .
v_call: TRBV28
cdr3_aa: CASSLPGSPLHF
cdr3_nt: TGTGCCAGCAGTTTGCCGGGATCACCCCTCCACTTT

d_call: TRBD1
cdr3_length: 16
j_call: TRBJ2-1
clone_size: .
v_call: TRBV6-5
cdr3_aa: CASSYTGGVYYNEQFF
cdr3_nt: TGTGCCAGCAGTTACACAGGGGGCGTCTACTACAATGAGCAGTTCTTC

d_call: TRBD2
cdr3_length: 16
j_call: TRBJ2-1
clone_size: .
v_call: TRBV7-6
cdr3_aa: CASSSQLAGHNNEQFF
cdr3_nt: TGTGCCAGCAGCTCACAACTAGCGGGGCACAACAATGAGCAGTTCTTC

d_call: .
cdr3_length: 19
j_call: TRBJ2-2
clone_size: .
v_call: TRBV19
cdr3_aa: CASSIELANRRTNTGELFF
cdr3_nt: TGTGCCAGTAGTATAGAGCTAGCCAATCGTAGGACGAACACCGGGGAGCTGTTTTTT

d_call: .
cdr3_length: 12
j_call: TRBJ2-7
clone_size: .
v_call: TRBV28
cdr3_aa: CASSATFYEQYF
cdr3_nt: TGTGCCAGCAGCGCAACCTTCTACGAGCAGTACTTC

d_call: .
cdr3_length: 13
j_call: TRBJ2-1
clone_size: .
v_call: TRBV7-2
cdr3_aa: CASSFGLHNEQFF
cdr3_nt: TGTGCCAGCAGCTTTGGACTCCACAATGAGCAGTTCTTC

d_call: TRBD1
cdr3_length: 19
j_call: TRBJ1-1
clone_size: .
v_call: TRBV14
cdr3_aa: CASSQVRGQGRLGGTEAFF
cdr3_nt: TGTGCCAGCAGCCAAGTTCGAGGACAGGGACGGTTAGGAGGCACTGAAGCTTTCTTT

d_call: .
cdr3_length: 15
j_call: TRBJ1-4
clone_size: .
v_call: TRBV18
cdr3_aa: CASSRPGPTNEKLFF
cdr3_nt: TGTGCCAGCTCACGACCGGGACCGACTAATGAAAAACTGTTTTTT

d_call: .
cdr3_length: 16
j_call: TRBJ1-1
clone_size: .
v_call: TRBV5-1
cdr3_aa: CASSPWAGTSNTEAFF
cdr3_nt: TGCGCCAGCAGCCCGTGGGCAGGTACCTCGAACACTGAAGCTTTCTTT

d_call: .
cdr3_length: 16
j_call: TRBJ2-3
clone_size: .
v_call: TRBV14
cdr3_aa: CASSQVGGSGTDTQYF
cdr3_nt: TGTGCCAGCAGCCAAGTCGGGGGTTCTGGAACAGATACGCAGTATTTT

d_call: TRBD1
cdr3_length: 15
j_call: TRBJ2-7
clone_size: .
v_call: TRBV5-1
cdr3_aa: CASSWGQRYSYEQYF
cdr3_nt: TGCGCCAGCAGCTGGGGACAGCGCTACTCCTACGAGCAGTACTTC

d_call: .
cdr3_length: 16
j_call: TRBJ1-2
clone_size: .
v_call: TRBV7-2
cdr3_aa: CASSPGDDRKLYGYTF
cdr3_nt: TGTGCCAGCAGCCCAGGGGACGACAGAAAACTCTATGGCTACACCTTC

d_call: .
cdr3_length: 13
j_call: TRBJ1-2
clone_size: .
v_call: TRBV5-4
cdr3_aa: CASSETGNYGYTF
cdr3_nt: TGTGCCAGCAGCGAAACAGGGAACTATGGCTACACCTTC

d_call: TRBD1
cdr3_length: 14
j_call: TRBJ2-1
clone_size: .
v_call: TRBV7-8
cdr3_aa: CASSLGGTGSEQFF
cdr3_nt: TGTGCCAGCAGCTTAGGGGGGACAGGCTCGGAGCAGTTCTTC

d_call: .
cdr3_length: 15
j_call: TRBJ2-5
clone_size: .
v_call: TRBV19
cdr3_aa: CASSPVGAPQETQYF
cdr3_nt: TGTGCCAGTAGCCCTGTTGGAGCTCCTCAAGAGACCCAGTACTTC

d_call: .
cdr3_length: 14
j_call: TRBJ1-2
clone_size: .
v_call: TRBV6-1
cdr3_aa: CASSAASTNYGYTF
cdr3_nt: TGTGCCAGCAGTGCGGCCAGTACAAACTATGGCTACACCTTC

d_call: TRBD1
cdr3_length: 16
j_call: TRBJ2-3
clone_size: .
v_call: TRBV9
cdr3_aa: CASSDDVGQGSDTQYF
cdr3_nt: TGTGCCAGCAGCGATGACGTCGGACAGGGGTCAGATACGCAGTATTTT

d_call: TRBD1
cdr3_length: 14
j_call: TRBJ1-4
clone_size: .
v_call: TRBV19
cdr3_aa: CASSLGTGNEKLFF
cdr3_nt: TGTGCCAGTAGTCTCGGGACAGGGAATGAAAAACTGTTTTTT

d_call: .
cdr3_length: 11
j_call: TRBJ2-5
clone_size: .
v_call: TRBV20-1
cdr3_aa: CSASKGETQYF
cdr3_nt: TGCAGTGCTAGTAAGGGGGAGACCCAGTACTTC

d_call: TRBD2
cdr3_length: 15
j_call: TRBJ2-7
clone_size: .
v_call: TRBV11-2
cdr3_aa: CASSFLSGRDHEQYF
cdr3_nt: TGTGCCAGCAGCTTCCTTAGCGGGAGGGATCACGAGCAGTACTTC

d_call: .
cdr3_length: 12
j_call: TRBJ1-2
clone_size: .
v_call: TRBV28
cdr3_aa: CASSDTGGGYTF
cdr3_nt: TGTGCCAGCAGCGATACAGGAGGTGGCTACACCTTC

d_call: .
cdr3_length: 16
j_call: TRBJ2-6
clone_size: .
v_call: TRBV2
cdr3_aa: CASSGMKGSGANVLTF
cdr3_nt: TGTGCCAGCAGTGGTATGAAGGGCTCTGGGGCCAACGTCCTGACTTTC

d_call: TRBD1
cdr3_length: 15
j_call: TRBJ2-7
clone_size: .
v_call: TRBV5-1
cdr3_aa: CASSMSERGRDEQYF
cdr3_nt: TGCGCCAGCAGCATGTCAGAAAGGGGGCGCGACGAGCAGTACTTC

d_call: .
cdr3_length: 11
j_call: TRBJ2-5
clone_size: .
v_call: TRBV12-5
cdr3_aa: CASGLGRQQYF
cdr3_nt: TGTGCTAGTGGTTTGGGCCGGCAGCAGTACTTC

d_call: .
cdr3_length: 16
j_call: TRBJ2-2
clone_size: .
v_call: TRBV5-1
cdr3_aa: CASSFSRGANTGELFF
cdr3_nt: TGCGCCAGCAGCTTCTCTAGGGGGGCAAACACCGGGGAGCTGTTTTTT

d_call: .
cdr3_length: 15
j_call: TRBJ1-2
clone_size: .
v_call: TRBV4-3
cdr3_aa: CASSPDPRGSYGYTF
cdr3_nt: TGCGCCAGCAGCCCGGATCCCAGGGGCAGCTATGGCTACACCTTC